The rows below give T cell receptor beta chains drawn from one sample of a study of T cell changes during pregnancy in multiple sclerosis. Using immunoSEQ multiplex PCR, the repertoire was profiled, and TCRdb retains in-frame clones only, with some absent. Among about 45,000 clones listed, 90% were seen once. Sequencing was performed on CD4+ T cells from peripheral blood mononuclear cells, taken before pregnancy. These receptors originate from a female donor with multiple sclerosis, enrolled in a pregnancy study. The CDR3 runs from the conserved cysteine through the conserved F or W. The D gene is left open where the match is weak. Where a row states a size, it is once, few, many or the class of an expanded clone; other rows omit it.

j_gene	d_gene	v_gene	abundance	CDR3aa	CDR3nt
TRBJ2-7	.	TRBV5-1	once	CASSLESEEQYF	TGCGCCAGCAGCTTGGAGAGCGAAGAGCAGTACTTC
TRBJ1-2	TRBD1	TRBV15	once	CATSRGRRQGANYGYTF	TGTGCCACCAGCAGAGGGAGAAGACAGGGTGCTAACTATGGCTACACCTTC
TRBJ2-6	TRBD2	TRBV12-5	.	CASGSGGSSGANVLTF	TGTGCTAGTGGTTCCGGGGGGAGCTCTGGGGCCAACGTCCTGACTTTC
TRBJ2-7	.	TRBV27	.	CASSPTGSYEQYF	TGTGCCAGCAGCCCGACAGGCTCCTACGAGCAGTACTTC
TRBJ2-1	TRBD2	TRBV28	.	CASSLLWGLAGGPGEQFF	TGTGCCAGCAGTTTACTTTGGGGACTAGCGGGAGGGCCGGGTGAGCAGTTCTTC
TRBJ2-1	TRBD2	TRBV7-8	.	CASSYGGTSLLRGYNEQFF	TGTGCCAGCAGCTACGGCGGGACTAGCTTACTTCGGGGCTACAATGAGCAGTTCTTC
TRBJ2-3	TRBD1	TRBV2	.	CASTTGGFSTDTQYF	TGTGCCAGCACGACAGGGGGCTTTAGCACAGATACGCAGTATTTT
TRBJ1-6	.	TRBV4-1	few	CASSQEEGEHNSPLHF	TGCGCCAGCAGCCAGGAAGAGGGGGAGCATAATTCACCCCTCCACTTT
TRBJ2-2	.	TRBV2	.	CASSEGRRTGELFF	TGTGCCAGCAGTGAAGGTCGGAGAACCGGGGAGCTGTTTTTT
TRBJ1-3	TRBD1	TRBV5-1	.	CASSSGPGQGSGNTIYF	TGCGCCAGCAGCTCTGGGCCGGGACAGGGCTCTGGAAACACCATATATTTT
TRBJ1-1	.	TRBV5-1	.	CASSLFRGMNTEAFF	TGCGCCAGCAGCTTGTTCAGGGGTATGAACACTGAAGCTTTCTTT
TRBJ1-1	TRBD1	TRBV10-3	.	CAITVRDRDRNTEAFF	TGTGCCATCACGGTCCGGGACAGGGACAGGAACACTGAAGCTTTCTTT
TRBJ1-1	TRBD1	TRBV9	.	CASSVGAGGPHEAFF	TGTGCCAGCAGCGTAGGAGCAGGGGGCCCCCATGAAGCTTTCTTT
TRBJ2-7	.	TRBV18	.	CASSPETSSYEQYF	TGTGCCAGCTCACCGGAGACTAGCTCCTACGAGCAGTACTTC
TRBJ1-5	.	TRBV28	.	CASSPTMGGGQPQHF	TGTGCCAGCAGTCCGACGATGGGCGGAGGTCAGCCCCAGCATTTT
TRBJ2-2	.	TRBV2	.	CASNPSWDSTNTGELFF	TGTGCCAGCAACCCGTCTTGGGACTCGACTAACACCGGGGAGCTGTTTTTT
TRBJ2-1	TRBD2	TRBV9	.	CASSVLAGGYNEQFF	TGTGCCAGCAGCGTATTAGCGGGGGGTTACAATGAGCAGTTCTTC
TRBJ2-5	TRBD1	TRBV6-6	.	CASSRTGPRETQYF	TGTGCCAGCAGTCGGACAGGCCCTCGGGAGACCCAGTACTTC
TRBJ2-5	.	TRBV30	.	CAWSVAGLQETQYF	TGTGCCTGGAGTGTAGCAGGATTGCAAGAGACCCAGTACTTC
TRBJ2-7	TRBD1	TRBV6-6	.	CASSYSTQGLPYEQYF	TGTGCCAGCAGTTACTCGACACAGGGGCTCCCCTACGAGCAGTACTTC
TRBJ1-4	.	TRBV21-1	.	CASAGFEKLFF	TGTGCCAGCGCAGGGTTTGAAAAACTGTTTTTT
TRBJ1-1	TRBD1	TRBV7-3	.	CASSLKGSWDSLGNTEAFF	TGTGCCAGCAGCTTAAAAGGGTCGTGGGACAGCCTGGGGAACACTGAAGCTTTCTTT
TRBJ2-7	TRBD2	TRBV5-1	.	CASSLSPGGYEQYF	TGCGCCAGCAGCTTAAGTCCGGGAGGATACGAGCAGTACTTC
TRBJ1-1	.	TRBV25-1	.	CASRLVREAFF	TGTGCCAGCAGACTTGTTCGGGAAGCTTTCTTT
TRBJ2-1	TRBD2	TRBV29-1	.	CSVEISGRQNEQFF	TGCAGCGTTGAGATTAGCGGGAGGCAAAATGAGCAGTTCTTC
TRBJ2-1	TRBD2	TRBV28	.	CASSLTSGSSSYNEQFF	TGTGCCAGCAGCCTTACTAGCGGGTCTAGCTCCTACAATGAGCAGTTCTTC
TRBJ2-7	.	TRBV27	.	CASSFGGPGEQYF	TGTGCCAGCAGTTTCGGGGGGCCCGGCGAGCAGTACTTC
TRBJ1-5	.	TRBV28	.	CASSPLRARGNSNQPQHF	TGTGCCAGCAGTCCCCTCCGGGCGAGGGGGAATAGCAATCAGCCCCAGCATTTT
TRBJ2-2	.	TRBV10-3	.	CAIRFLTGELFF	TGTGCCATCAGGTTTCTCACCGGGGAGCTGTTTTTT
TRBJ2-7	.	TRBV11-2	once	CASSSVRTVTYEQYF	TGTGCCAGCAGCTCCGTAAGGACAGTGACCTACGAGCAGTACTTC
TRBJ2-3	.	TRBV4-3	.	CASSREVRTDTQYF	TGCGCCAGCAGCCGCGAAGTGCGCACAGATACGCAGTATTTT
TRBJ1-2	.	TRBV28	.	CASSLTSQFSGAYGYTF	TGTGCCAGCAGCCTAACGTCACAGTTTTCAGGGGCCTATGGCTACACCTTC
TRBJ2-3	TRBD2	TRBV6-5	.	CASRLAGEADTQYF	TGTGCCTCCCGGTTAGCGGGGGAGGCAGATACGCAGTATTTT
TRBJ1-5	.	TRBV4-1	.	CASSRQADQPQHF	TGCGCCAGCAGTAGACAGGCGGATCAGCCCCAGCATTTT
TRBJ2-7	TRBD1	TRBV4-3	.	CASSRGQGSFYEQYF	TGCGCCAGCAGCCGCGGACAGGGGAGCTTTTACGAGCAGTACTTC
TRBJ1-4	.	TRBV14	.	CASSHLDKYEKLFF	TGTGCCAGCAGCCATTTAGATAAGTATGAAAAACTGTTTTTT
TRBJ1-2	.	TRBV18	few	CASSLSSLDGGYTF	TGTGCCAGCTCACTAAGTAGCCTCGACGGTGGCTACACCTTC
TRBJ2-5	TRBD2	TRBV30	.	CAWSGGGTQYF	TGTGCCTGGAGTGGGGGGGGTACCCAGTACTTC
TRBJ1-1	.	TRBV6-6	.	CATILPRGGHTEAFF	TGTGCCACCATACTTCCTCGGGGGGGACACACTGAAGCTTTCTTT
TRBJ2-7	TRBD2	TRBV29-1	.	CSVVGGVGNLYEQYF	TGCAGCGTTGTTGGGGGGGTGGGCAACCTTTACGAGCAGTACTTC
TRBJ2-1	.	TRBV5-4	.	CASSRRQGKRAEQFF	TGTGCCAGCAGCCGGCGGCAGGGTAAGAGAGCTGAGCAGTTCTTC
TRBJ1-5	.	TRBV30	.	CAWSGESRQPQHF	TGTGCCTGGAGTGGGGAGTCTCGGCAGCCCCAGCATTTT
TRBJ1-6	TRBD1	TRBV7-3	.	CASSLRQGGNSPLHF	TGTGCCAGCAGCTTACGGCAGGGGGGAAATTCACCCCTCCACTTT
TRBJ2-1	TRBD2	TRBV2	.	CASRRTSGGYEQFF	TGTGCCAGCAGGCGGACTAGCGGGGGTTATGAGCAGTTCTTC
TRBJ1-2	.	TRBV7-9	.	CASSLASGSGYGYTF	TGTGCCAGCAGCTTAGCCTCAGGCTCTGGCTATGGCTACACCTTC
TRBJ1-4	.	TRBV30	.	CAWGRERANEKLFF	TGTGCCTGGGGTAGGGAGCGGGCTAATGAAAAACTGTTTTTT
TRBJ1-2	TRBD1	TRBV10-1	.	CASSQPGQGAHDFDYGYTF	TGCGCCAGCAGTCAACCGGGACAGGGGGCGCATGACTTCGACTATGGCTACACCTTC
TRBJ2-2	.	TRBV2	.	CASSVQGITGELFF	TGTGCCAGCAGTGTGCAGGGGATCACCGGGGAGCTGTTTTTT
TRBJ1-1	.	TRBV2	.	CASSDLEAFF	TGTGCCAGCAGTGATCTTGAAGCTTTCTTT
TRBJ2-7	.	TRBV5-4	once	CASSLAGSTYEQYF	TGTGCCAGCAGCTTGGCAGGGTCCACCTACGAGCAGTACTTC
TRBJ1-1	.	TRBV2	.	CASSVMNTEAFF	TGTGCCAGCAGTGTTATGAACACTGAAGCTTTCTTT
TRBJ1-1	.	TRBV5-8	.	CASSLDRYAFF	TGTGCCAGCAGCTTGGACCGGTACGCTTTCTTT